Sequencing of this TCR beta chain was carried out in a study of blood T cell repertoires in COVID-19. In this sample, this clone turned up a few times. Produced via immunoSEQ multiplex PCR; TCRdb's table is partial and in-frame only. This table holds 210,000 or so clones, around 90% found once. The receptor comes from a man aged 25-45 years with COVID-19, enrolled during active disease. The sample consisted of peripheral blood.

The CDR3 bases are TGTGCCAGCAGCCAAGATGGGACAGGGGCCTTTAATGAGCAGTTCTTC. This codes for CASSQDGTGAFNEQFF. The chain combines TRBV4-2 with TRBJ2-1, with 10 bases aligning to TRBD1. CDR3 length equals 16 residues. The V segment lost 0 bases and the J segment 7 bases; nucleotides outside the gene matches: 6. Germline loops: CDR1 LGHNA, CDR2 YNFKEQ.